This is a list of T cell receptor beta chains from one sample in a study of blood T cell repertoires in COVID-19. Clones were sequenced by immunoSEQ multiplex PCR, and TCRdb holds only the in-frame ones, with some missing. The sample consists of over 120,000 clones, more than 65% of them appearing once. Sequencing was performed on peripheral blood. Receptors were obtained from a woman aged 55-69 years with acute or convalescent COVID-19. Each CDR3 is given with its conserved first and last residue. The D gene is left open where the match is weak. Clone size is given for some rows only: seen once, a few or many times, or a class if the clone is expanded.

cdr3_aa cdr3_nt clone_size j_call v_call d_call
CATSDFRGRELFF TGTGCCACCAGTGATTTTCGGGGAAGGGAGCTGTTTTTT NA TRBJ2-2 TRBV24-1 NA
CASSYSISGDSYEQYF TGTGCCAGCAGTTACTCGATTAGCGGGGACTCCTACGAGCAGTACTTC NA TRBJ2-7 TRBV6-2/TRBV6-3 TRBD2
CASSVSGTGVGNTIYF TGTGCCAGCAGCGTTTCCGGGACAGGGGTCGGAAACACCATATATTTT NA TRBJ1-3 TRBV7-3 TRBD1
CASSPRVQETQYF TGTGCCAGCAGCCCTCGGGTTCAAGAGACCCAGTACTTC NA TRBJ2-5 TRBV7-2 NA
CASSFSETGPFYEQYF TGTGCCAGCAGTTTTAGCGAGACAGGTCCTTTTTACGAGCAGTACTTC NA TRBJ2-7 TRBV28 NA
CASSAGLARQQETQYF TGTGCCAGCAGCGCAGGACTAGCGCGTCAACAAGAGACCCAGTACTTC NA TRBJ2-5 TRBV11-3 TRBD2
CASSLHTGLVDTEAFF TGCGCCAGCAGCCTACACACAGGCCTAGTCGACACTGAAGCTTTCTTT once TRBJ1-1 TRBV5-1 NA
CASRSMRGPQPQHF TGTGCCAGCAGATCGATGAGGGGGCCTCAGCCCCAGCATTTT NA TRBJ1-5 TRBV2 TRBD1
CASSLGYGNTIYF TGTGCCAGCAGCTTGGGTTATGGAAACACCATATATTTT NA TRBJ1-3 TRBV5-8 NA
CASSLQPGKVYEQYF TGCGCCAGCAGCCTACAGCCCGGGAAAGTCTACGAGCAGTACTTC NA TRBJ2-7 TRBV4-1 NA
CSVGRQGSEAFF TGCAGCGTTGGACGACAGGGGTCTGAAGCTTTCTTT NA TRBJ1-1 TRBV29-1 TRBD1
CASRLAGQDEQFF TGTGCCAGCAGGCTAGCGGGCCAAGATGAGCAGTTCTTC NA TRBJ2-1 TRBV28 TRBD2
CASRNYDRGLAEQYF TGTGCCAGCAGAAATTATGACAGGGGTCTCGCCGAGCAGTACTTC NA TRBJ2-7 TRBV27 TRBD1
CASSPKRRVSYNEQFF TGTGCCAGCAGCCCCAAACGGAGGGTCTCCTACAATGAGCAGTTCTTC NA TRBJ2-1 TRBV7-9 NA
CASSPEGQVYGYTF TGCGCCAGCAGCCCAGAGGGACAGGTCTATGGCTACACCTTC NA TRBJ1-2 TRBV4-3 TRBD1
CASTQTGGNSPLHF TGTGCCAGCACTCAGACAGGGGGAAATTCACCCCTCCACTTT NA TRBJ1-6 TRBV3-1/TRBV3-2 TRBD1
CASGLVLRGSNEQFF TGTGCTAGTGGTTTGGTACTAAGAGGTTCCAATGAGCAGTTCTTC once TRBJ2-1 TRBV12-5 NA
CASSGPRHVATGELFF TGTGCCAGCAGTGGGCCGAGACATGTGGCCACCGGGGAGCTGTTTTTT NA TRBJ2-2 TRBV2 NA
CASSVEAEVGGYTF TGTGCCAGCAGCGTAGAGGCGGAGGTCGGGGGCTACACCTTC NA TRBJ1-2 TRBV9 NA
CASSRQFKAGHSLFF TGTGCCAGTAGCCGACAATTCAAAGCGGGACATTCCCTGTTTTTT NA TRBJ2-2 TRBV19 NA
CASSWTLNQPQHF TGTGCCAGTAGTTGGACTCTAAATCAGCCCCAGCATTTT NA TRBJ1-5 TRBV19 NA
CATSRGGGNYGYTF TGTGCCACCAGCAGGGGCGGAGGAAACTATGGCTACACCTTC NA TRBJ1-2 TRBV15 NA
CASSLLGQGETQYF TGTGCCAGCAGTTTATTGGGGCAGGGTGAGACCCAGTACTTC NA TRBJ2-5 TRBV27 NA
CASSLGSGSYNEQFF TGTGCCAGCAGCTTAGGTAGCGGCTCCTACAATGAGCAGTTCTTC NA TRBJ2-1 TRBV7-2 NA
CASSLAWRQSYEQYF TGCGCCAGCAGCTTGGCGTGGAGACAGTCCTACGAGCAGTACTTC NA TRBJ2-7 TRBV5-1 NA
CAWSEGFNQPQHF TGTGCCTGGAGTGAGGGGTTCAATCAGCCCCAGCATTTT once TRBJ1-5 TRBV30 NA
CAWSGVGARGTGELFF TGTGCCTGGAGTGGAGTGGGGGCGCGCGGTACCGGGGAGCTGTTTTTT NA TRBJ2-2 TRBV30 NA
CASSVERGLAGPAELFF TGTGCCAGCAGCGTAGAGCGGGGACTAGCGGGGCCCGCGGAGCTGTTTTTT NA TRBJ2-2 TRBV9 TRBD2
CASSRAANTEAFF TGCGCCAGCAGCCGGGCCGCGAACACTGAAGCTTTCTTT NA TRBJ1-1 TRBV4-3 NA
CASSLAGLAQETQYF TGTGCCAGCAGCTTAGCGGGACTAGCTCAAGAGACCCAGTACTTC NA TRBJ2-5 TRBV7-9 TRBD2
CASSQVRGDRGYF TGTGCCAGCAGCCAAGTACGAGGGGACAGGGGGTACTTC NA TRBJ2-5 TRBV3-1/TRBV3-2 TRBD1
CASSPTQGTLTGNTIYF TGTGCCAGCAGCCCCACACAGGGGACATTGACTGGAAACACCATATATTTT NA TRBJ1-3 TRBV3-1/TRBV3-2 TRBD1